Below, one T cell receptor beta chain is given with its context. This table comes from immunoSEQ multiplex PCR, and its TCRdb copy is limited to in-frame clones, with some not included. The data hold 55,000 to 70,000 clones, with 80% to 95% observed a single time. The data belong to a study of T cell changes during pregnancy in multiple sclerosis. This TCR was sampled from a female donor in good health, enrolled as a control in a pregnancy study. The sequencing here drew on CD8+ T cells from peripheral blood mononuclear cells, taken in the third trimester of pregnancy.

The CDR3 loop reads CASSNRQMYEQYF. DNA of the CDR3: TGTGCCAGTAGTAACCGACAGATGTACGAGCAGTACTTC. The V call is TRBV19, the J call TRBJ2-7; tentative D call: TRBD1 (5 bases). Germline lookup yields CDR1 LNHDA and CDR2 SQIVND (reference sequence). V dropped 4 bases and J dropped 4 bases, with 11 bases sitting between them. The CDR3 sequence is 13 residues long.